This paragraph covers one T cell receptor beta chain sequence. Trimming stripped 2 bases from V and 1 base from J, with 5 bases between. Germline loops: CDR1 SGHVS, CDR2 FNYEAQ. The CDR3 is 14 residues long. Assay: immunoSEQ multiplex PCR; the TCRdb copy retains only in-frame clones and omits some. The table lists about 2.3 million clones, about nine tenths of them singletons. This specimen belongs to a study of shared clonotypes between healthy human individuals. The TCR originated in a man aged 18 to 30 in good health. Some clones in this sample may be carry-over from other donors' samples. The sequencing sample was made of naive CD4+ T cells from PBMCs. Subset in this sample: CD45RA+ positively selected. The V gene is TRBV7-6, the J gene TRBJ2-2; D gene unclear. The CDR3 nucleotides read TGTGCCAGCAGCTTATGGCAGAACACCGGGGAGCTGTTTTTT. Its protein is CASSLWQNTGELFF.